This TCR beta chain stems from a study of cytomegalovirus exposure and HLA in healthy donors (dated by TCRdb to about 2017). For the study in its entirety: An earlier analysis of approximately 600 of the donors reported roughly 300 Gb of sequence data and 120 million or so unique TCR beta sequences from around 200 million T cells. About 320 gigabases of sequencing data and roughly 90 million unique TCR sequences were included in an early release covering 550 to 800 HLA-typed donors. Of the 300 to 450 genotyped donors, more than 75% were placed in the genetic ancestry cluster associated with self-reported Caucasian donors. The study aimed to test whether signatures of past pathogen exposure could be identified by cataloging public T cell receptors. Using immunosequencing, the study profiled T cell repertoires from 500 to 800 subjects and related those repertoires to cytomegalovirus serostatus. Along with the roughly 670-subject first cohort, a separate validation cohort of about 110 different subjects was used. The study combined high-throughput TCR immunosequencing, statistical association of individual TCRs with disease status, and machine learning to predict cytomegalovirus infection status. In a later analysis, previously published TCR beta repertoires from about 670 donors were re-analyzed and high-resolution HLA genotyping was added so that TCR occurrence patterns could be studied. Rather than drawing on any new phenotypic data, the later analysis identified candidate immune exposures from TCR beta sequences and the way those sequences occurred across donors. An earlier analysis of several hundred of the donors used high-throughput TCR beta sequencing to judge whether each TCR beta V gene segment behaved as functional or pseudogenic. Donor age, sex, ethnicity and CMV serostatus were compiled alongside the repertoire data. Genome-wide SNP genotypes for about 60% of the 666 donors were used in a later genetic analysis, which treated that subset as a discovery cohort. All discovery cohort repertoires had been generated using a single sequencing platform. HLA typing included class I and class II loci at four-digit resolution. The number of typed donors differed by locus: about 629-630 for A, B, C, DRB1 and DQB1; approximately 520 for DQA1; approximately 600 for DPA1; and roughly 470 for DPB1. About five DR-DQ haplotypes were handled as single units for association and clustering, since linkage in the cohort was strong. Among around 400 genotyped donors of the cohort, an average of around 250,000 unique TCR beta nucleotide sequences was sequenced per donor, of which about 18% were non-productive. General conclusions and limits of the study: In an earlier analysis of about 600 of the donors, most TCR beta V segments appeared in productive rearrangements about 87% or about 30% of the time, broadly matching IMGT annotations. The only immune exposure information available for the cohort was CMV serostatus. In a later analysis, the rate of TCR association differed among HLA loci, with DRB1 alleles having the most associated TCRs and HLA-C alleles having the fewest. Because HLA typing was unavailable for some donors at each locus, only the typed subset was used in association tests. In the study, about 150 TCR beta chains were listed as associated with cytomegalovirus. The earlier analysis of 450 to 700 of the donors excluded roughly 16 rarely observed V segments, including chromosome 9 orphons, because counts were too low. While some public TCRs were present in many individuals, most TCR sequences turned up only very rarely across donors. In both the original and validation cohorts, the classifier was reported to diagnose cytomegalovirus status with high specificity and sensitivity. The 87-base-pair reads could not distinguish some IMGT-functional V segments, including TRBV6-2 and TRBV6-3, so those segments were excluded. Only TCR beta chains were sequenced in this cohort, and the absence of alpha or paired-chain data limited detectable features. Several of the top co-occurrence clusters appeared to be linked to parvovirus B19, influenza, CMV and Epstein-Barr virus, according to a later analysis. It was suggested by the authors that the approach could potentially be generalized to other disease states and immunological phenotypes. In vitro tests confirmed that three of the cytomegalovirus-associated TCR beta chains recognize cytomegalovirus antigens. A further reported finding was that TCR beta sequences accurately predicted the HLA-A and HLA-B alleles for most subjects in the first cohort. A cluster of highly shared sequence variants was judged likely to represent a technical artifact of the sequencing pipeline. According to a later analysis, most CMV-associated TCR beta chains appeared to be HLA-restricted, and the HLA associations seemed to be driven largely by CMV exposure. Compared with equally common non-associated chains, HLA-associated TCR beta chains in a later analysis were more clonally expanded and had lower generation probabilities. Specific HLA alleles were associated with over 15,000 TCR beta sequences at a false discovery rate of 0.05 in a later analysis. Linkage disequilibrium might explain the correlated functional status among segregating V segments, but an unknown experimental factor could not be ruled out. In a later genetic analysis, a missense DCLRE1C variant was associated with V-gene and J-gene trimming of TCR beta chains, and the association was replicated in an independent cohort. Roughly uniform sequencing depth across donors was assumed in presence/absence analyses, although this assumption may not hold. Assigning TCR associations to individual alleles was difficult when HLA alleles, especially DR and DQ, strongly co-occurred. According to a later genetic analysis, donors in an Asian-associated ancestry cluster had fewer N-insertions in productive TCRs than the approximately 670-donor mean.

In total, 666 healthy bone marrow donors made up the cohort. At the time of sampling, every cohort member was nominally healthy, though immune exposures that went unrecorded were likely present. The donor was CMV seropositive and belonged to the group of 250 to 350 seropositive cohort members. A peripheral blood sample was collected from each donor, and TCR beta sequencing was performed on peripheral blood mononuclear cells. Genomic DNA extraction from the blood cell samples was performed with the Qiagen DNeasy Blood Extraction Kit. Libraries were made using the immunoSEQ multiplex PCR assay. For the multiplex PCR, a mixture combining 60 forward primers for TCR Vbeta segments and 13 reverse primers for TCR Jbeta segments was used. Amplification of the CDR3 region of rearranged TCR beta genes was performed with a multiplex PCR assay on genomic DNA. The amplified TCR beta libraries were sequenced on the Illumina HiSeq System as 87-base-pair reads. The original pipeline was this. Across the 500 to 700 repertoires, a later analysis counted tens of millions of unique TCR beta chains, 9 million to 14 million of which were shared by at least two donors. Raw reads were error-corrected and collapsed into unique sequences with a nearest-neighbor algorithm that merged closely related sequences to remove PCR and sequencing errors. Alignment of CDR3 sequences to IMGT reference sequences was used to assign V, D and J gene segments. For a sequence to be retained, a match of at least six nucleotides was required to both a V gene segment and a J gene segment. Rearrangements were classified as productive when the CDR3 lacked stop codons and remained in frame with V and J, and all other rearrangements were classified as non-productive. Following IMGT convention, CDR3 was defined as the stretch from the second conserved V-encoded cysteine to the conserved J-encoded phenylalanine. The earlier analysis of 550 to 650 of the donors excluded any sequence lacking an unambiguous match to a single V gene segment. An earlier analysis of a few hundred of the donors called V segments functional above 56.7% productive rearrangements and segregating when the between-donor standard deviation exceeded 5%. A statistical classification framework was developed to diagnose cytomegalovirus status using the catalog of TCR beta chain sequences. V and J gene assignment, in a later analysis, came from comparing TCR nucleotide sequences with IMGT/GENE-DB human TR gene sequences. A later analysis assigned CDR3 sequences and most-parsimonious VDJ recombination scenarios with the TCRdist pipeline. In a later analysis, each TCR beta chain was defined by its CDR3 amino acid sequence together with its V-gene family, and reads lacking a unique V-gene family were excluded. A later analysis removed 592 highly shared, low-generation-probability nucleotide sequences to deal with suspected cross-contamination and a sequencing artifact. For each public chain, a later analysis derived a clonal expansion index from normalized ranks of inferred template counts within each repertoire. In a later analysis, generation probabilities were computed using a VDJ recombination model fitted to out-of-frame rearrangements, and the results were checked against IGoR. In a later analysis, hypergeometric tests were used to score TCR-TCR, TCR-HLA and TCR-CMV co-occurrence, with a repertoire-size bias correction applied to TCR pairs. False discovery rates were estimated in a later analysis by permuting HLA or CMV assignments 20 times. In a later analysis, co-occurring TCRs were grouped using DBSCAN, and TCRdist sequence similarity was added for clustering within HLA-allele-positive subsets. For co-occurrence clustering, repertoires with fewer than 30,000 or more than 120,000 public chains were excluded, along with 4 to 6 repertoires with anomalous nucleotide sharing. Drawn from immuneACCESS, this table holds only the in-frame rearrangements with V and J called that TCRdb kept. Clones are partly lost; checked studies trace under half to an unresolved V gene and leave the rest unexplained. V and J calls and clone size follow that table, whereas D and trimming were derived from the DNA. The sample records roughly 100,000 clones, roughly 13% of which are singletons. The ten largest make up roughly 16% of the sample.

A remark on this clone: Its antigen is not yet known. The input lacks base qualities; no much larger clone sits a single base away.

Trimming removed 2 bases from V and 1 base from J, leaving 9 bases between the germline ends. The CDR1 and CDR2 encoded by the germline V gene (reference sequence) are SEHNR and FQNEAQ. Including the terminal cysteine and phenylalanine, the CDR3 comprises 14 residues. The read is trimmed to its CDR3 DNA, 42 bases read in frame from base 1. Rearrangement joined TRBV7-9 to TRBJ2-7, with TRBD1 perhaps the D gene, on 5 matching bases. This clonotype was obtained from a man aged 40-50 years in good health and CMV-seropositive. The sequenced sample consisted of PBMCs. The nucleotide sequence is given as TGTGCCAGCAGCTTAAGGGGCGGATCCTACGAGCAGTACTTC. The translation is CASSLRGGSYEQYF.